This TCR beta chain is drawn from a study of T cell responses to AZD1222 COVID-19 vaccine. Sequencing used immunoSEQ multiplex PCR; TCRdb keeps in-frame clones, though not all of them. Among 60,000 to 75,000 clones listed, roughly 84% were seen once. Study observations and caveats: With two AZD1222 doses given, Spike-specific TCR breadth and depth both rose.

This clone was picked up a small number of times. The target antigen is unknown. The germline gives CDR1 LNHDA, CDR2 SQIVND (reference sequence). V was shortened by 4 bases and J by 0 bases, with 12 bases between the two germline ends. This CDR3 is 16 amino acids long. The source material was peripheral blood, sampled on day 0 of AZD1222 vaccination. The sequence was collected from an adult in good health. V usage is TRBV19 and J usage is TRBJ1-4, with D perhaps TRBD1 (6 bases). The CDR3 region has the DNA TGTGCCAGTAGTACCTTGGGACATCCAACTAATGAAAAACTGTTTTTT. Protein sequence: CASSTLGHPTNEKLFF.